This TCR beta chain derives from a study of response to subunit inactivated influenza vaccine. TCRdb ran MiXCR on the RT-PCR reads and lists one entry per CDR3 protein. Of 750,000 to 850,000 distinct CDR3 sequences in the sample, around a sixth were seen once. V lost 3 bases and J 2 bases, leaving 11 bases between the germline ends. This CDR3 has 15 amino acids. Germline CDR1 and CDR2: LGHDT and YNNKEL (reference sequence). This chain joins TRBV3-1 and TRBJ2-1, with a tentative D call TRBD1 (5 bases). This TCR derives from a man aged 50 to 60 who received an inactivated influenza vaccine. Specimen: PBMCs from blood, collected more than 4 days after vaccination. The CDR3 DNA reads TGTGCCAGCAGCCAGGGGCTAGTCACCTACAATGAGCAGTTCTTC. Its translation: CASSQGLVTYNEQFF.